This T cell receptor beta chain was obtained from a study of human T cells and chemical hapten exposure. Study summary: 0.01% DPC was applied to the upper back in patch tests, which were read at 6 days. Per-sample TCR yields varied mainly from small pooled library volume differences.

One entry per CDR3 protein results from TCRdb running MiXCR on the RACE reads. The sample includes about 160,000 distinct CDR3 sequences, about a quarter of them seen just once. About this clonotype itself: The antigen is not known.

Study results and caveats: Donors, who had alopecia, may show an immune response that differs from healthy people's.

Losses at the gene ends were 1 base for V and 6 bases for J; bases not matched to a gene: 4. Germline values: CDR1 LGHNA, CDR2 YNFKEQ. The CDR3 loop spans 14 amino acids. The time point is: patch test 3, about 24 weeks after DPC sensitization. The treatment denotes: therapeutic diphenylcyclopropenone sensitization with weekly scalp DPC. Sequenced material: whole blood, taken in connection with sensitization to the hapten diphenylcyclopropenone (DPC). The chain has TRBV4-2 and TRBJ2-7; 9 positions match TRBD1. The sequence was obtained from a woman under 30 with alopecia areata. Some clones in this sample may be carry-over from other donors' samples. The CDR3 loop is CASSQGTGASEQYF. The CDR3 DNA sequence: TGTGCCAGCAGCCAAGGGACAGGGGCCTCCGAGCAGTACTTC.